The T cell receptor beta chain under discussion was sequenced for a study of blood T cell repertoires in COVID-19. Participant-reported clinical history was the basis for cohort assignment. Deletions cut 0 bases from V and 6 bases from J, with 14 bases between. This CDR3 is 14 amino acids long. Germline V CDR1 and CDR2: GTSNPN, SVGIG (reference sequence). TCRdb's copy holds only in-frame clones and misses some; the assay was immunoSEQ multiplex PCR. The repertoire holds over 250,000 clones, 86% seen once, with approximately 2.4% in the top ten. This receptor was identified in a woman between 18 and 29 years old who had recovered from COVID-19. The rearrangement uses TRBV30 and TRBJ1-2, with unresolved D. What was sequenced was PBMCs or T cells enriched from blood (not recorded which). CDR3 amino acids: CAWSVNGLENGYTF. The CDR3 DNA reads as TGTGCCTGGAGTGTTAACGGTTTAGAGAATGGCTACACCTTC. The full variable domain, rest sourced from reference TRBV30 and TRBJ1-2, is SQTIHQWPATLVQPVGSPLSLECTVEGTSNPNLYWYRQAAGRGLQLLFYSVGIGQISSEVPQNLSASRPQDRQFILSSKKLLLSDSGFYLCAWSVNGLENGYTFGSGTRLTVV.